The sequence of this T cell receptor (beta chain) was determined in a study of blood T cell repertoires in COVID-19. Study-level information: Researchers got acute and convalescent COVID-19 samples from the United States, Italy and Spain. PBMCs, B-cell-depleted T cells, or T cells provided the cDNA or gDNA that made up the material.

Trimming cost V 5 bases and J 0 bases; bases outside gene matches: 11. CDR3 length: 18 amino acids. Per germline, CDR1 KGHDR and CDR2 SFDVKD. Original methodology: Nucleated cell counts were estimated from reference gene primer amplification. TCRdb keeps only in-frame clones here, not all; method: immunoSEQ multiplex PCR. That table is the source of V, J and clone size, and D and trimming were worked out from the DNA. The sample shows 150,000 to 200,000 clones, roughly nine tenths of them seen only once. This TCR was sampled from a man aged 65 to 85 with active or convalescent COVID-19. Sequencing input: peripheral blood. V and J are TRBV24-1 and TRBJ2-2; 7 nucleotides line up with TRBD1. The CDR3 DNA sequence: TGTGCCACCAGTGCCTTACAGGGGAACCAGGCGAACACCGGGGAGCTGTTTTTT. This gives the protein CATSALQGNQANTGELFF.